This entry describes one TCR beta chain. What it recognizes is unknown. The sample originates from a study of molecular identifiers for immune sequencing clone quantification. The CDR3 sequence is 15 residues long. V was cut by 5 bases and J by 8 bases, with 18 bases left in between. The V gene's germline CDR1 is SGHVS and CDR2 FQNEAQ. TCRdb passed the PCR reads through MiXCR, listing each CDR3 protein once. The sample holds more than 450,000 distinct CDR3 sequences, roughly 24% seen once. Study-wide results and caveats: Beyond 20 RNA copies, clones held over 99% of effector molecules, compared with under 1% in naive cells. Underestimated sizes of highly expanded clones could result from identical TCR molecules that share a barcode.

Naive CD8 T cells were sorted, and the gate applied was CD8+CD4-CCR7+CD45RA+. The sequence came from a human donor in good health. Some libraries in this study had Jurkat cell RNA spiked in. The chain carries TRBV7-8 and TRBJ1-4, with D tentatively TRBD1 (6 bases). The source material was naive CD8+ T cells from blood, with Jurkat cell RNA spiked in. The subset: FACS-sorted CD8+CD4-CCR7+CD45RA+ naive T cells. CDR3 DNA sequence: TGTGCCAGCAGCCGAAGGGACACTTTTTTCGAAAAACTGTTTTTT. This gives the protein CASSRRDTFFEKLFF.